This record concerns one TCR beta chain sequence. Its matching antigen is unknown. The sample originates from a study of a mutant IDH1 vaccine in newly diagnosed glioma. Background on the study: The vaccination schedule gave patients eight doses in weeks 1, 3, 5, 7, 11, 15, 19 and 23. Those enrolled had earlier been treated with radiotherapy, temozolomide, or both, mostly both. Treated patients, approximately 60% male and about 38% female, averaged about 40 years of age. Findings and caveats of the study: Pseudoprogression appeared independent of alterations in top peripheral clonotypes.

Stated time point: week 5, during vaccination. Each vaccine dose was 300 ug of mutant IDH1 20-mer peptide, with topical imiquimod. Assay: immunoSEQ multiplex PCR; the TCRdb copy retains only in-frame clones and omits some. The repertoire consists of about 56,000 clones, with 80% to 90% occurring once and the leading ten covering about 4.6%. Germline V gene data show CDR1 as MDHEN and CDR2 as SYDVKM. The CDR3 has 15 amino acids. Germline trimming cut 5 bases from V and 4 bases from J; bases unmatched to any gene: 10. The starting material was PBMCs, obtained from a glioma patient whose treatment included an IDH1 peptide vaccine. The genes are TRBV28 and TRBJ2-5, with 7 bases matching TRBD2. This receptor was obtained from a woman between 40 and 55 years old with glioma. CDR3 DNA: TGTGCCAGCAGTGTCACGGGACTATCTCGAGAGACCCAGTACTTC. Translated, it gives CASSVTGLSRETQYF.